These 28 T cell receptor beta chains came from one sample sequenced in a study of OX40 agonist ivuxolimab in advanced cancers. Some clones are missing from TCRdb's copy, which holds only in-frame ones; the method was immunoSEQ multiplex PCR. Of about 22,000 clones in the sample, approximately 80% were seen once. The sample in question was CD4+ or CD8+ T cells sorted from blood, obtained in a trial of the OX40 agonist ivuxolimab. Receptors were obtained from an adult with an advanced solid tumor such as melanoma, head and neck, liver or kidney cancer.

This chain joins TRBV4-1 and TRBJ1-2; unclear D gene. CDR1 and CDR2 (germline): MGHRA, YSYEKL. Trimming pared 4 bases from V and 6 bases from J, leaving 18 bases between. The CDR3 sequence is 15 residues long. In DNA, the CDR3 is TGCGCCAGCAGCCCTGAAGACACGGAAGGACATGGCTACACCTTC. This gives the protein CASSPEDTEGHGYTF.

The chain joins TRBV13 to TRBJ1-2; 8 nucleotides align to TRBD1. The CDR3 runs 16 residues. Germline CDR1 is PRHDT and CDR2 is FYEKMQ (reference sequence). V shed 4 bases and J 4 bases; nucleotides not matched to a gene: 11. The CDR3: CASSSGTGRTAYGYTF. Here the CDR3 DNA reads TGTGCCAGCAGCTCAGGGACAGGACGAACCGCCTATGGCTACACCTTC.

The chain joins TRBV5-5 to TRBJ2-7, with TRBD1 identical over 7 bases. The CDR3 loop spans 13 amino acids. Germline CDR1 is SGHKS and CDR2 is YYEKEE (reference sequence). Trimming cost V 2 bases and J 4 bases; bases outside gene matches: 3. CDR3 sequence reads: CASSLDRAYEQYF. CDR3 nucleotide sequence: TGTGCCAGCAGCTTAGACAGGGCTTACGAGCAGTACTTC.

The rearrangement joins TRBV5-8 to TRBJ2-5; 13 nucleotides agree with TRBD2. With V trimmed by 5 bases and J by 4 bases, 8 bases remained unmatched. The germline V gene has CDR1 SGHTS and CDR2 YDEGEE. This CDR3 spans 16 amino acids. CDR3 residues: CASRQPGLAGRETQYF. The CDR3 DNA sequence: TGTGCCAGCAGGCAGCCGGGACTAGCGGGGAGAGAGACCCAGTACTTC.

This chain joins TRBV7-9 and TRBJ1-3; 8 bases fit TRBD1. Per germline, CDR1 SEHNR and CDR2 FQNEAQ (reference sequence). Trimming at V came to 0 bases and at J to 4 bases, leaving 8 bases not matched to a gene. The CDR3 contains 17 residues. Here the CDR3 DNA reads TGTGCCAGCAGCTTAGCGCAGGGGGCTTGGGAAGGAAACACCATATATTTT. Protein: CASSLAQGAWEGNTIYF.

The V gene is TRBV6-5, the J gene TRBJ2-2; 7 nucleotides agree with TRBD1. Germline CDR1 is MNHEY and CDR2 is SVGAGI. Germline trimming cut 5 bases from V and 7 bases from J; bases unmatched to any gene: 4. The CDR3 has 13 residues. The DNA of the CDR3 is TGTGCCAGCAGTGACAGGGTTGGCGGGGAGCTGTTTTTT. Its protein product is CASSDRVGGELFF.

The gene calls are TRBV7-2 and TRBJ2-7, with TRBD1 identical over 9 bases. Germline V gene lookup returns CDR1 SGHTA and CDR2 FQGNSA. The CDR3 has 15 amino acids. The J segment lost 5 bases and the V segment lost 5 bases, leaving 10 bases of the junction unmatched. The CDR3 loop reads CASSVWDRVVHEQYF. The CDR3 DNA reads TGTGCCAGCAGCGTATGGGACAGGGTAGTCCACGAGCAGTACTTC.

This clone appeared a few times. This chain links TRBV9 with TRBJ1-6; TRBD1 is a possible D gene (5 bases). This CDR3 is built from 15 residues. The germline V gene has CDR1 SGDLS and CDR2 YYNGEE. V was shortened by 4 bases and J by 5 bases, with 13 bases between the two germline ends. CDR3 in DNA: TGTGCCAGCAGCTCCGGGGACTGGGATAATTCACCCCTCCACTTT. Translation: CASSSGDWDNSPLHF.

The V gene is TRBV25-1, the J gene TRBJ2-5; a weak D match, TRBD2 (6 bases). Germline loops: CDR1 MGHDK, CDR2 SYGVNS. Trimming removed 8 bases at V and 4 bases at J, with 14 bases between. CDR3 length equals 13 residues. As DNA, the CDR3 is TGTGCCAGCGGGGGGTGGGACGGAGAGACCCAGTACTTC. Protein product: CASGGWDGETQYF.

The CDR3 DNA sequence: TGTGCCAGCAGTGCAGGGACAGGGCTAGTAGGGGACGAGCAGTACTTC. Amino acids: CASSAGTGLVGDEQYF. The V call is TRBV27, the J call TRBJ2-7, with 9 nucleotides matching TRBD1. The CDR3 sequence is 16 residues long. V dropped 5 bases and J dropped 5; count of bases not matched to a gene: 13. The germline gives CDR1 MNHEY, CDR2 SMNVEV (reference sequence).

The chain combines TRBV4-3 with TRBJ2-1; the D gene is possibly TRBD2 (7 bases). CDR1 is LGHNA, CDR2 YSLEER, per germline. The CDR3 totals 17 residues. Trimming removed 4 bases at V and 0 bases at J, with 16 bases between. CDR3 sequence (DNA): TGCGCCAGCAGCCTCAGGGGAAGCGGGGTCTCCTACAATGAGCAGTTCTTC. It specifies CASSLRGSGVSYNEQFF.

This chain uses TRBV30 with TRBJ1-1; 8 positions agree with TRBD1. This CDR3 region has 15 residues. Trimming cost V 2 bases and J 8 bases; bases outside gene matches: 13. Germline values: CDR1 GTSNPN, CDR2 SVGIG (reference sequence). The CDR3 protein is CAWSLHETGVSEAFF. The DNA of the CDR3 is TGTGCCTGGAGTCTCCATGAGACAGGGGTCTCAGAAGCTTTCTTT. The full variable domain, in which reference TRBV30 and TRBJ1-1 provide the parts outside the CDR3, is SQTIHQWPATLVQPVGSPLSLECTVEGTSNPNLYWYRQAAGRGLQLLFYSVGIGQISSEVPQNLSASRPQDRQFILSSKKLLLSDSGFYLCAWSLHETGVSEAFFGQGTRLTVV.

This clone has just a few counts. The rearrangement links TRBV5-1 to TRBJ2-7; 7 bases align to TRBD2. Germline CDR1 and CDR2: SGHRS and YFSETQ. The ends lost 4 bases at V and 5 bases at J; junction bases unmatched: 6. This CDR3 has 13 amino acids. CDR3 DNA: TGCGCCAGCAGCGTGGGAGGGGATAACGAGCAGTACTTC. It translates to CASSVGGDNEQYF.

V gene TRBV5-8 combines with J gene TRBJ1-1, with TRBD1 as a possible D gene (6 bases). The CDR3 covers 13 residues. V shed 2 bases and J shed 5 bases, with 10 bases lying between them. CDR1 is SGHTS and CDR2 is YDEGEE in the germline V gene. CDR3 sequence (DNA): TGTGCCAGCAGCTTTGGGGGGCATACTGAAGCTTTCTTT. This translates into CASSFGGHTEAFF.

The V gene is TRBV5-6, the J gene TRBJ1-4; no clear D. V was clipped by 1 base and J by 7 bases, with 11 bases between them. CDR3 length equals 14 residues. In germline, CDR1 is SGHDT, CDR2 YYEEEE. CDR3 nucleotides: TGTGCCAGCAGCTTGCTGACGTTGGGTGAAAAACTGTTTTTT. Its translation is CASSLLTLGEKLFF.

The chain combines TRBV7-9 with TRBJ2-5; a possible D gene is TRBD1 (5 bases). The CDR3 has 15 amino acids. Germline V lookup: CDR1 SEHNR, CDR2 FQNEAQ (reference sequence). V lost 5 bases to trimming and J lost 3 bases, with 16 bases between them. CDR3 DNA sequence: TGTGCCAGCAGCGCCGTAGGGGATGGTGAAGAGACCCAGTACTTC. Protein product: CASSAVGDGEETQYF.

This clone was seen just once. The rearrangement joins TRBV7-9 to TRBJ2-1, with D perhaps assigned TRBD1 or TRBD2 (6 bases each). The CDR3 covers 15 residues. Germline CDR1 and CDR2: SEHNR and FQNEAQ (reference sequence). V was clipped by 5 bases and J by 9 bases, with 20 bases between them. The CDR3 bases are TGTGCCAGCAGCCCGCGGGACATCAGTTTCGCTGAGCAGTTCTTC. It is translated as CASSPRDISFAEQFF.

This clone has just a few counts. The rearrangement joins TRBV4-3 to TRBJ2-7, with D hard to call. The CDR3 runs to 14 residues. CDR1 and CDR2 (germline): LGHNA, YSLEER. V was clipped by 0 bases and J by 3 bases, with 9 bases between them. CDR3 sequence reads: CASSQDSLNYEQYF. The CDR3 coding sequence is TGCGCCAGCAGCCAAGATAGTCTAAACTACGAGCAGTACTTC.

This clone was picked up a small number of times. V usage is TRBV6-6 and J usage is TRBJ1-2; possibly TRBD1 for D (6 bases). Germline CDR1 and CDR2: MNHNY and SVGAGI (reference sequence). V lost 4 bases and J 6 bases, leaving 15 bases between the germline ends. The CDR3 has 14 residues. CDR3 DNA: TGTGCCAGCAGTTTCGGCGCAGGGGCTGATGGCTACACCTTC. Translating it yields CASSFGAGADGYTF.

This chain connects TRBV5-4 to TRBJ2-5; TRBD1 matches at 8 bases. V trimming: 3 bases; J trimming: 5 bases; junction bases outside the gene matches: 12. This CDR3 is 16 amino acids long. Per the germline V gene, CDR1 is SGHNT and CDR2 is YYREEE (reference sequence). The CDR3: CASSSIEDRDGETQYF. The CDR3 bases are TGTGCCAGCAGCTCGATCGAGGACAGGGACGGGGAGACCCAGTACTTC. The whole variable domain, filled in from reference TRBV5-4 and TRBJ2-5, reads ETGVTQSPTHLIKTRGQQVTLRCSSQSGHNTVSWYQQALGQGPQFIFQYYREEENGRGNFPPRFSGLQFPNYSSELNVNALELDDSALYLCASSSIEDRDGETQYFGPGTRLLVL.

The rearrangement joins TRBV5-8 to TRBJ2-7; D is possibly TRBD2 (6 bases). Trimming cost V 2 bases and J 3 bases, with 21 bases left between them. Germline V gene lookup returns CDR1 SGHTS and CDR2 YDEGEE. The CDR3 covers 17 residues. The CDR3 DNA follows: TGTGCCAGCAGCTTTCAATACCGGGACTTTCGGCACTACGAGCAGTACTTC. Translation gives CASSFQYRDFRHYEQYF.

The DNA for the CDR3 is TGTGCCAGCAGTGATCCTCTCCGGGGGAGTTATCCCGGGGAGCTGTTTTTT. This sequence encodes CASSDPLRGSYPGELFF. The chain carries TRBV6-1 and TRBJ2-2; D might be TRBD2 (6 bases). The germline V gene encodes CDR1 MNHNS and CDR2 SASEGT. Trimming took 3 bases from V and 6 from J, leaving 20 bases between them. The CDR3 has 17 amino acids.

V is TRBV2 and J is TRBJ2-7; 8 bases fit TRBD2. J gave up 3 bases and V 6 bases, and 10 bases lay outside the gene matches. The germline CDR1 and CDR2 sequences are SNHLY and FYNNEI. This CDR3 has 15 amino acids. This chain's CDR3 is CASRSTGTRYYEQYF. CDR3 nucleotide sequence: TGTGCCAGCAGGTCCACAGGGACTAGATACTACGAGCAGTACTTC. Looking up the rest from reference TRBV2 and TRBJ2-7 gives the full variable domain: EPEVTQTPSHQVTQMGQEVILRCVPISNHLYFYWYRQILGQKVEFLVSFYNNEISEKSEIFDDQFSVERPDGSNFTLKIRSTKLEDSAMYFCASRSTGTRYYEQYFGPGTRLTVT.

Written as DNA, the CDR3 is TGTGCCAGTAGTATAAGCGGGGACCTGAACACTGAAGCTTTCTTT. Translated, it gives CASSISGDLNTEAFF. V is TRBV19 and J is TRBJ1-1; D is perhaps TRBD1 (5 bases). The ends were cut back, 2 bases at V and 0 bases at J, with 10 bases in the middle. Germline V CDR1 and CDR2: LNHDA, SQIVND (reference sequence). The CDR3 is 15 residues long.

This clone appeared once. The V gene is TRBV4-3, the J gene TRBJ1-1; 10 nucleotides agree with TRBD1. The trim removed 0 bases at V and 3 bases at J, leaving 7 bases unmatched. Germline values: CDR1 LGHNA, CDR2 YSLEER. The CDR3 has 17 amino acids. The CDR3 DNA follows: TGCGCCAGCAGCCAAGATGGGGGACAGGGGTTTTACACTGAAGCTTTCTTT. It translates to CASSQDGGQGFYTEAFF.

V and J are TRBV7-2 and TRBJ1-1; D is possibly TRBD1 (6 bases). This CDR3 region has 16 residues. Germline loops: CDR1 SGHTA, CDR2 FQGNSA. With 5 bases removed from V and 1 base from J, the gap between germline ends came to 17 bases. CDR3 coding DNA: TGTGCCAGCAGCCCCAACCACAGGGAGAAGAACACTGAAGCTTTCTTT. This gives the protein CASSPNHREKNTEAFF.

The chain recombines TRBV19 with TRBJ1-5; TRBD1 matches at 8 bases. The CDR3 length is 14 residues. Unmatched junction bases numbered 7, after V lost 6 bases and J lost 6 bases. Germline V gives CDR1 LNHDA, CDR2 SQIVND (reference sequence). CDR3 in DNA: TGTGCCAGTAGACTCGACAGGGGCCCTCAGCCCCAGCATTTT. Residues: CASRLDRGPQPQHF.

The chain is built from TRBV7-2 and TRBJ1-1; D ambiguous. Germline CDR1 reads SGHTA; CDR2 reads FQGNSA. V was clipped by 5 bases and J by 2 bases, with 12 bases between them. This CDR3 is 14 amino acids long. CDR3 region: CASSPGYFNTEAFF. In DNA form, the CDR3 reads TGTGCCAGCAGCCCGGGCTATTTTAACACTGAAGCTTTCTTT.